This TCR beta chain is from a study of T cell repertoires in cytomegalovirus infection. Background on the study: Based on public TCR beta signatures, there were indications of CMV infection and of a matching HLA type. General observations from the study: Carriers of CMV plus the relevant HLA were identified by cumulative public TCR beta family frequency. There were HLA-C-restricted CMV-specific TCR beta clonotypes dominating the ex vivo response.

As regards this clonotype: Its antigen is unknown.

Using its own MiXCR run on the reads, TCRdb lists one record per CDR3 protein. The sample records 300,000 to 400,000 distinct CDR3 sequences, 8% to 10% being singletons. Trimming cost V 4 bases and J 2 bases, with 8 bases left between them. CDR1 and CDR2 (germline): DFQATT, SNEGSKA (reference sequence). The CDR3 length is 12 residues. Sequenced material: PBMCs. The chain is built from TRBV20-1 and TRBJ1-2; D uncertain. This sequence was found in a human donor in good health (CMV status not recorded). Some clones in this sample may be carry-over from other donors' samples. In DNA form, the CDR3 reads TGCAGTGCTACGAGCACAAACTATGGCTACACCTTC. It codes for CSATSTNYGYTF.